These T cell receptor beta chains were read from a single sample in a study of cytomegalovirus exposure and HLA in healthy donors. Profiling relied on immunoSEQ multiplex PCR, and the TCRdb table lists in-frame clones only, not all of them. The sample has about 52,000 clones, around 62% seen once. The sequenced material came from PBMCs. These receptors were taken from a human donor in good health. The CDR3 runs from the conserved cysteine through the conserved F or W. The D gene is left open where the match is weak. Some rows mark clone size as missing; the rest say once, few, many or name a class of expanded clone.

V,size,J,D,CDR3,DNA
TRBV19,few,TRBJ1-5,TRBD1,CASSTTGGNQPQHF,TGTGCCAGTAGTACGACAGGGGGCAATCAGCCCCAGCATTTT
TRBV6-5,few,TRBJ1-2,TRBD1,CASSYGAGGDYGYTF,TGTGCCAGCAGTTACGGGGCAGGGGGCGACTATGGCTACACCTTC
TRBV6-6,-,TRBJ2-2,-,CASTSQGQGTGELFF,TGTGCCAGCACCTCCCAGGGGCAGGGGACCGGGGAGCTGTTTTTT
TRBV9,-,TRBJ1-4,-,CASSVAQGREKLFF,TGTGCCAGCAGCGTAGCACAGGGCCGGGAAAAACTGTTTTTT
TRBV30,once,TRBJ1-1,-,CAWSDRSSNLNTEAFF,TGTGCCTGGAGTGATAGATCGTCCAACCTGAACACTGAAGCTTTCTTT
TRBV10-3,-,TRBJ2-1,-,CAISEGENEQFF,TGTGCCATCAGTGAGGGTGAGAATGAGCAGTTCTTC
TRBV15,-,TRBJ2-7,-,CATSRDQTVVRGQYF,TGTGCCACCAGCAGAGATCAGACCGTTGTTCGGGGGCAGTACTTC
TRBV30,-,TRBJ2-7,TRBD2,CAWSGLAGGPDEQYF,TGTGCCTGGAGTGGGTTAGCGGGGGGGCCGGACGAGCAGTACTTC
TRBV7-6,-,TRBJ1-1,-,CASSLGPGGASEAFF,TGTGCCAGCAGCTTAGGCCCGGGGGGGGCGTCTGAAGCTTTCTTT
TRBV6-5,-,TRBJ1-1,TRBD1,CASRKPQGRTEAFF,TGTGCCAGCAGGAAACCACAGGGGCGGACTGAAGCTTTCTTT
TRBV2,few,TRBJ2-7,-,CASGPPAAAYEQYF,TGTGCCAGTGGGCCCCCAGCTGCCGCCTACGAGCAGTACTTC
TRBV6-1,-,TRBJ1-2,TRBD1,CASRQGALDGYPF,TGTGCCAGCAGACAGGGGGCGCTGGATGGCTACCCCTTC
TRBV29-1,few,TRBJ2-1,-,CSVTGWGSYNEQFF,TGCAGCGTTACAGGGTGGGGATCCTACAATGAGCAGTTCTTC
TRBV27,-,TRBJ1-1,-,CASTDRGTEAFF,TGTGCCAGCACAGATAGGGGCACTGAAGCTTTCTTT